These 7 T cell receptor beta chains share one sample of origin, sequenced in a study of T cells in Graves' hyperthyroidism and ophthalmopathy. The source material, RNA transcripts, was used to amplify TCR beta CDR3 regions. RT-PCR in the first round (using the HTBI primer set) targeted the TCR CDR3. TCRdb used MiXCR to reprocess the multiplex PCR reads, holding one entry per CDR3 protein. The sample has fewer than 900,000 distinct CDR3 sequences; 18% are singletons. Sequencing was done on a sample of blood. The receptor source for this set is a woman between 45 and 60 years old with Graves' hyperthyroidism that later progressed to Graves' ophthalmopathy.

This clonotype was detected only once. The rearrangement uses TRBV20-1 and TRBJ2-3; maybe TRBD2 (5 bases). The germline V and J ends were trimmed by 7 bases and 1 base, with 12 bases remaining between them. CDR1 is DFQATT and CDR2 is SNEGSKA in the germline V gene (reference sequence). The CDR3 spans 13 residues. The DNA of the CDR3 is TGCAGTGTGCGGGCGCTACGCACAGATACGCAGTATTTT. Protein sequence: CSVRALRTDTQYF.

CDR3 protein: CASSEAATGLAGGRENIQYF. CDR3 bases: TGTGCCAGCAGTGAAGCGGCCACGGGACTAGCGGGGGGGCGTGAAAACATTCAGTACTTC. This sequence joins TRBV6-1 and TRBJ2-4, with TRBD2 identical over 16 bases. This CDR3 contains 20 residues. Trimming cost V 0 bases and J 5 bases; bases outside gene matches: 10. CDR1 and CDR2 from the germline V gene are MNHNS and SASEGT.

The gene calls are TRBV7-9 and TRBJ2-1; maybe TRBD1 (5 bases). The CDR3 sequence is 19 residues long. The germline CDR1 and CDR2 sequences are SEHNR and FQNEAQ (reference sequence). V was trimmed by 0 bases and J by 1 base, leaving 19 bases between them. The CDR3 nucleotides read TGTGCCAGCAGCTTAGCCGACTGGGTGGGGCCTAGATCCTACAATGAGCAGTTCTTC. It translates to CASSLADWVGPRSYNEQFF.

This clonotype was observed at least ten times. The gene calls are TRBV27 and TRBJ1-1, with D unresolved. The V gene lost 6 bases and the J gene lost 4 bases, with 9 bases spanning the gap. Germline CDR1 and CDR2: MNHEY and SMNVEV (reference sequence). CDR3 length equals 12 residues. The CDR3 here is CASRGLPTEAFF. In DNA, the CDR3 is TGTGCCAGCAGAGGCCTTCCCACTGAAGCTTTCTTT.

The J gene is TRBJ2-7, the V gene TRBV20-1, with D possibly TRBD2 on 5 matching bases. The CDR3 is 15 amino acids. Germline lookup yields CDR1 DFQATT and CDR2 SNEGSKA (reference sequence). Trimming removed 0 bases at V and 0 bases at J, with 12 bases between. The CDR3 sequence is CSARDLSGISYEQYF. CDR3 bases: TGCAGTGCTAGAGACCTAAGCGGTATCTCCTACGAGCAGTACTTC.

The rearrangement joins TRBV29-1 to TRBJ2-2; 9 positions match TRBD1. CDR3 size: 15 residues. Trimming at V came to 0 bases and at J to 7 bases, leaving 6 bases not matched to a gene. Germline CDR1 and CDR2: SQVTM and ANQGSEA. CDR3 amino acids: CSVEDGDRVVGELFF. The CDR3 DNA sequence: TGCAGCGTTGAAGATGGGGACAGGGTAGTCGGGGAGCTGTTTTTT.

This clonotype was seen a few times. The junction does not match germline at one end; this may be a read error. V and J are TRBV7-7 and TRBJ2-2; D ambiguous. The CDR3 runs to 14 residues. Germline lookup yields CDR1 SSHAT and CDR2 FNYEAQ (reference sequence). CDR3 in DNA: TGTGCTAGCAGGAACAGCGCGAACACCGGGGAGCTGTTTTTT. Translated, it gives CASRNSANTGELFF.